A selection of T cell receptor beta chains follows, all from one sample in a study of T-cell reconstitution after alpha-beta-depleted transplantation in children. TCRdb re-derived calls from the PCR reads in MiXCR, one entry per CDR3 protein. The sample has about 440,000 distinct CDR3 sequences, roughly 44% seen once. Sequencing was performed on PBMCs, taken before TCRalphabeta/CD19-depleted stem cell transplant. The receptors shown here come from a girl aged 2-9 years with aplastic anemia, due to receive a stem cell transplant. CDR3s leave out the opening cysteine and the closing phenylalanine or tryptophan. Clone sizes are given selectively: once, few, many, or a class where the clone is expanded.

V gene,J gene,clone size,CDR3 protein
TRBV20-1,TRBJ1-1,few,SARDSERPNTEAF
TRBV12-3/TRBV12-4,TRBJ2-7,.,ASSPSGGAVEQY
TRBV6-1,TRBJ2-7,.,ASSALNSYEQY
TRBV5-4,TRBJ1-3,once,ASSLEALSGNTIY
TRBV20-1,TRBJ2-2,.,ILRRGYTGELF
TRBV5-1,TRBJ2-1,.,ASSLVTGNEQF
TRBV12-3/TRBV12-4,TRBJ2-7,many,AVLPEQY
TRBV7-8,TRBJ1-2,.,ASSFGQGAVYGYT
TRBV10-3,TRBJ1-5,many,AISEEGGYQPQH
TRBV4-1,TRBJ2-7,many,ASSPQGGSSYEQY
TRBV5-5,TRBJ1-3,many,ASSSPMGTIY
TRBV5-5,TRBJ2-1,.,ASSLPGLHYNEQF
TRBV6-1,TRBJ1-2,many,ASSDIGGGYGYT
TRBV5-1,TRBJ2-5,many,ASSWGGGLQETQY
TRBV3-1,TRBJ2-3,.,ASSQDHSGTTTDTQY
TRBV6-1,TRBJ2-6,.,AADVDRRYSGANVLT
TRBV7-9,TRBJ2-1,.,ASSLQGALSYNEQF
TRBV5-1,TRBJ2-2,many,ASSPRGGNTGELF
TRBV7-9,TRBJ1-2,few,ASSSDSGSGYT
TRBV29-1,TRBJ2-1,.,SSQGLEVYNEQF
TRBV20-1,TRBJ2-7,.,SARPSSGVDEQY
TRBV20-1,TRBJ2-3,.,SARDTQY
TRBV19,TRBJ2-1,few,ASSPPAGTYNEQF
TRBV2,TRBJ2-2,few,ASTYQGRATGELF
TRBV7-2,TRBJ2-1,many,ASSFDRERNEQF
TRBV19,TRBJ2-1,.,ASSIEGAVNNEQF
TRBV11-2,TRBJ2-5,.,ASSVMGTQY
TRBV15,TRBJ2-5,few,ATSRGLAGEETQY
TRBV15,TRBJ1-5,.,ATSREQGVAQH
TRBV10-3,TRBJ2-3,few,AISESGDTQY
TRBV5-5,TRBJ1-5,few,ASSLRDRAFNQPQH
TRBV10-3,TRBJ1-1,.,AIRDGNPNTEAF
TRBV5-4,TRBJ2-1,few,ASSLRRGTWQGSYNEQF
TRBV6-5,TRBJ1-6,few,ASSYSPRDFSPLH
TRBV28,TRBJ2-7,.,ASTTPPGQTYEQY
TRBV3-1,TRBJ2-3,many,ASSRRSAASSTDTQY
TRBV7-6,TRBJ2-5,few,ASSSAGRPQETQY
TRBV10-3,TRBJ1-6,many,ATGQAVNSPLH
TRBV3-1,TRBJ2-3,.,ASSQDLAGDTQY
TRBV27,TRBJ1-1,.,ASSLGVADTEAF
TRBV9,TRBJ2-3,.,ASSRRTSGLTDTQY
TRBV11-2,TRBJ2-1,.,ASSWRGARSEQF
TRBV9,TRBJ2-7,.,ASSPAGGGEQY
TRBV20-1,TRBJ2-1,.,SARDFRELFYNEQF
TRBV25-1,TRBJ2-3,few,ASSEFGGREADTQY
TRBV20-1,TRBJ2-5,.,SAPVTVRETQY
TRBV20-1,TRBJ2-7,.,SARRTGTTYEQY
TRBV6-1,TRBJ2-7,few,ASIRRDYEQY
TRBV20-1,TRBJ2-1,.,SASGGVGNEQF
TRBV29-1,TRBJ2-3,.,SVDLSGSDTQY
TRBV12-3/TRBV12-4,TRBJ2-2,.,ASRDQGSGELF
TRBV6-5,TRBJ2-7,.,ASSYSREGRGEQY
TRBV15,TRBJ2-1,.,ATSRDPEGDEQF